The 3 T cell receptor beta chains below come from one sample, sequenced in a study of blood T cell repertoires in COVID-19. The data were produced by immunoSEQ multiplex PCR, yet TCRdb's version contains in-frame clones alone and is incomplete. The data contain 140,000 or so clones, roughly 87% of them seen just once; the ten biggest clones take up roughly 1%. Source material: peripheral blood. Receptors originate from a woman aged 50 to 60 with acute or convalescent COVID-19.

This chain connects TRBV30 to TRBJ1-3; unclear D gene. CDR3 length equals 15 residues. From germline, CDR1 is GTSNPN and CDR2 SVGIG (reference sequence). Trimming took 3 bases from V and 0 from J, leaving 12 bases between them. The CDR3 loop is CAWRNRLSSGNTIYF. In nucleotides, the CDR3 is TGTGCCTGGAGAAATCGGTTGAGCTCTGGAAACACCATATATTTT.

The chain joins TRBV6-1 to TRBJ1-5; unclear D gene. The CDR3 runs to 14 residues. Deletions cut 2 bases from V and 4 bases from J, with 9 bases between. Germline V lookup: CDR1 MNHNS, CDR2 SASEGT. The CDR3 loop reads CASSESAWNQPQHF. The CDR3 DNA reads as TGTGCCAGCAGTGAATCCGCGTGGAATCAGCCCCAGCATTTT.

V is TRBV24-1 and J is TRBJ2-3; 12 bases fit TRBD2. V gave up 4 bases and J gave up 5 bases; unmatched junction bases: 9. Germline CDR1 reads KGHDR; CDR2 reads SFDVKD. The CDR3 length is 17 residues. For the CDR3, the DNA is TGTGCCACCAGTGAAACCACCACTAGCGGGAGGAGAGATACGCAGTATTTT. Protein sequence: CATSETTTSGRRDTQYF.